The 24 T cell receptor beta chains listed next were all sequenced from one sample in a study of a mutant IDH1 vaccine in newly diagnosed glioma (dated by TCRdb to the early 2020s). The sample's time point label, in plain terms: baseline, week 1 (first vaccination visit). This specimen's treatment or condition label, per the study, means: pre-vaccination baseline after standard-of-care therapy. The library was generated by the immunoSEQ multiplex PCR assay. What TCRdb holds here is the immuneACCESS table cut down to in-frame rearrangements. Part of the clones is not present; checked against another copy, under half of the missing clones reflect an unresolved V gene, and the others are unexplained. Counted in this sample were 90,000 to 95,000 clones; about four fifths of them appeared once. The ten biggest clones cover 7.4% of the sample. Source: PBMCs, taken from a glioma patient treated with radiotherapy, temozolomide or both. These receptors all stem from a woman between 50 and 59 years old with glioma.

This chain joins TRBV6-6 and TRBJ2-7, with 7 nucleotides matching TRBD1. The CDR3 sequence is 14 residues long. J gave up 0 bases and V 2 bases, and 1 base lay outside the gene matches. From germline, CDR1 is MNHNY and CDR2 SVGAGI (reference sequence). CDR3 residues: CASSYRDSSYEQYF. CDR3 nucleotides: TGTGCCAGCAGTTACCGGGACAGCTCCTACGAGCAGTACTTC.

The CDR3 protein is CAWRRRGNTDTQYF. CDR3 bases: TGTGCCTGGCGGCGGCGGGGCAACACAGATACGCAGTATTTT. This chain uses TRBV30 with TRBJ2-3; maybe TRBD2 (6 bases). V was cut by 5 bases and J by 2 bases, with 14 bases left in between. The CDR3 totals 14 residues. Germline V gene data show CDR1 as GTSNPN and CDR2 as SVGIG (reference sequence).

The chain carries TRBV7-2 and TRBJ2-5; D gene unclear. This CDR3 contains 12 residues. Trimming cost V 1 base and J 4 bases, with 4 bases left between them. CDR1 and CDR2 from the germline V gene are SGHTA and FQGNSA. The CDR3 spells CASSLGPETQYF. CDR3 nucleotide sequence: TGTGCCAGCAGCTTAGGTCCAGAGACCCAGTACTTC. The full variable domain, in which reference TRBV7-2 and TRBJ2-5 provide the parts outside the CDR3, is GAGVSQSPSNKVTEKGKDVELRCDPISGHTALYWYRQSLGQGLEFLIYFQGNSAPDKSGLPSDRFSAERTGGSVSTLTIQRTQQEDSAVYLCASSLGPETQYFGPGTRLLVL.

The V and J genes are TRBV20-1 and TRBJ2-5; the D gene could be TRBD1 or TRBD2 (5 bases each). Germline V CDR1 and CDR2: DFQATT, SNEGSKA (reference sequence). The CDR3 spans 11 residues. V lost 6 bases, J lost 5 bases, and 10 bases lay in between. CDR3 region: CSALWGETQYF. The CDR3 DNA sequence: TGCAGTGCCCTATGGGGGGAGACCCAGTACTTC.

The chain recombines TRBV29-1 with TRBJ1-2, with no clear D. V was shortened by 4 bases and J by 4 bases, with 7 bases between the two germline ends. Germline V gene sequence: CDR1 SQVTM, CDR2 ANQGSEA. The CDR3 is made up of 11 amino acids. The CDR3 sequence: CSVALSYGYTF. The CDR3 DNA sequence: TGCAGCGTTGCCCTGTCCTATGGCTACACCTTC.

V gene TRBV28 combines with J gene TRBJ1-5, with 8 bases that match TRBD1. V trimming: 3 bases; J trimming: 3 bases; junction bases outside the gene matches: 10. This CDR3 spans 17 amino acids. Germline CDR1 reads MDHEN; CDR2 reads SYDVKM. CDR3 loop: CASSFLLTGDFNQPQHF. As DNA, the CDR3 is TGTGCCAGCAGTTTCCTTTTGACAGGGGATTTCAATCAGCCCCAGCATTTT.

This chain uses TRBV7-9 with TRBJ1-2, with TRBD1 matching 7 bases. Germline CDR1 SEHNR, CDR2 FQNEAQ (reference sequence). Trimming removed 4 bases from V and 5 bases from J; junction bases left unmatched: 4. The CDR3 contains 13 residues. CDR3 nucleotides: TGTGCCAGCAGCTCGGGGACAGCTTATGGCTACACCTTC. Amino acids: CASSSGTAYGYTF.

In its sample, this clone was seen once. The J gene is TRBJ2-3, the V gene TRBV2, with TRBD2 matching over 8 bases. CDR1 is SNHLY, CDR2 FYNNEI, per germline. Losses at the gene ends were 5 bases for V and 1 base for J; bases not matched to a gene: 8. CDR3 length equals 16 residues. For the CDR3, the DNA is TGTGCCAGCAGTCCCCGGAGTAGCGGGGGCACAGATACGCAGTATTTT. Protein sequence: CASSPRSSGGTDTQYF.

The chain carries TRBV27 and TRBJ1-1, with unresolved D. V gave up 4 bases and J gave up 0 bases, with 18 bases separating them. This CDR3 has 17 amino acids. The germline CDR1 and CDR2 sequences are MNHEY and SMNVEV (reference sequence). This chain's CDR3 is CASSSSPDRLMNTEAFF. The CDR3 coding sequence is TGTGCCAGCAGTTCCTCCCCGGACCGCCTGATGAACACTGAAGCTTTCTTT.

The genes are TRBV11-3 and TRBJ2-7; TRBD1 aligns across 9 bases. J lost 2 bases, V lost 5 bases, and 7 bases had no gene match. CDR1 and CDR2 (germline): SGHNT, YENEEA. The length of the CDR3 is 15 residues. CDR3 bases: TGTGCCAGCAGCCAAGACAGGGGGGTGCCCTACGAGCAGTACTTC. As protein: CASSQDRGVPYEQYF.

The chain couples TRBV4-2 to TRBJ1-3; D may be TRBD1 (6 bases). Germline V gene data show CDR1 as LGHNA and CDR2 as YNFKEQ. The CDR3 extends over 16 amino acids. Trimming pared 0 bases from V and 4 bases from J, leaving 13 bases between. As DNA, the CDR3 is TGTGCCAGCAGCCAAGATGAGGGGGGAACAGGAAACACCATATATTTT. Translation gives CASSQDEGGTGNTIYF.

The V and J genes are TRBV29-1 and TRBJ2-1; 8 bases are shared with TRBD1. The J segment lost 4 bases and the V segment lost 3 bases, leaving 5 bases of the junction unmatched. This CDR3 has 14 amino acids. In germline, CDR1 is SQVTM, CDR2 ANQGSEA. CDR3 sequence (DNA): TGCAGCGTTGAGGACAGGGCATTGTACAATGAGCAGTTCTTC. Translation gives CSVEDRALYNEQFF.

The chain links TRBV14 to TRBJ1-5, with D perhaps matching TRBD1 (5 bases). The CDR3 contains 16 residues. Trimming shortened V by 4 bases and J by 1 base, and 14 bases separated the two germline ends. Per the germline V gene, CDR1 is SGHDN and CDR2 is FVKESK. CDR3 nucleotides: TGTGCCAGCAGCCCAGGGCATGGGGGAAGCAATCAGCCCCAGCATTTT. It specifies CASSPGHGGSNQPQHF.

The rearrangement uses TRBV15 and TRBJ2-7; unclear D gene. V shed 1 base and J shed 2 bases, with 18 bases lying between them. The CDR3 extends over 17 amino acids. Per germline, CDR1 LNHNV and CDR2 YYDKDF (reference sequence). CDR3 coding DNA: TGTGCCACCAGCAGAGCACTTCGAACGGGCGGTACCTACGAGCAGTACTTC. It is translated as CATSRALRTGGTYEQYF.

This clone was seen a handful of times. The chain uses TRBV25-1 and TRBJ1-1; no clear D. There are 14 residues in the CDR3. V gave up 1 base and J gave up 2 bases, with 8 bases separating them. The germline V gene encodes CDR1 MGHDK and CDR2 SYGVNS. CDR3 sequence reads: CASSELGTNTEAFF. The CDR3 bases are TGTGCCAGCAGTGAATTGGGCACTAACACTGAAGCTTTCTTT.

This rearrangement joins TRBV19 to TRBJ1-5; 7 nucleotides align to TRBD1. With 3 bases clipped from V and 3 bases from J, the junction kept 11 bases outside the gene matches. CDR1 and CDR2 (germline): LNHDA, SQIVND (reference sequence). The CDR3 is 17 amino acids. The CDR3: CASSMDSGTANNQPQHF. CDR3 nucleotides: TGTGCCAGTAGTATGGACTCCGGGACAGCGAACAATCAGCCCCAGCATTTT.

The rearrangement uses TRBV2 and TRBJ2-2; D might be TRBD1 (5 bases). Per germline, CDR1 SNHLY and CDR2 FYNNEI. Trimming cost V 5 bases and J 4 bases, with 8 bases left between them. The CDR3 sequence is 13 residues long. The CDR3, as DNA: TGTGCCAGCAGTAATACAGGCACCGGGGAGCTGTTTTTT. This gives the protein CASSNTGTGELFF.

V usage is TRBV5-1 and J usage is TRBJ2-1, with D unresolved. The V end lost 0 bases, the J end lost 7 bases, and 8 bases lay between the germline ends. The CDR3 totals 13 residues. Germline loops: CDR1 SGHRS, CDR2 YFSETQ. DNA of the CDR3: TGCGCCAGCAGCTTGGGTGGGGAAAATGAGCAGTTCTTC. It translates to CASSLGGENEQFF.

The chain has TRBV19 and TRBJ1-2; unclear D gene. CDR1 and CDR2 (germline): LNHDA, SQIVND (reference sequence). V lost 7 bases and J lost 5, with 14 bases in between. The CDR3 runs to 13 residues. The CDR3 region has the DNA TGTGCCAGTATCGCCCGGACGGATTATGGCTACACCTTC. Translating gives CASIARTDYGYTF.

This clone was seen a few times. The chain employs TRBV30 and TRBJ1-5; no firm D call. Germline values: CDR1 GTSNPN, CDR2 SVGIG (reference sequence). Trimming cost V 3 bases and J 2 bases, with 8 bases left between them. The CDR3 length is 13 residues. The CDR3 coding sequence is TGTGCCTGGAGAGGGTCTCGCAATCAGCCCCAGCATTTT. Translated: CAWRGSRNQPQHF. The entire variable domain, with the rest obtained from reference TRBV30 and TRBJ1-5, is as follows: SQTIHQWPATLVQPVGSPLSLECTVEGTSNPNLYWYRQAAGRGLQLLFYSVGIGQISSEVPQNLSASRPQDRQFILSSKKLLLSDSGFYLCAWRGSRNQPQHFGDGTRLSIL.

This clone was recorded only once. The chain joins TRBV4-3 to TRBJ1-5; perhaps TRBD1 as D (5 bases). Trimming cost V 0 bases and J 6 bases, with 12 bases left between them. Germline values: CDR1 LGHNA, CDR2 YSLEER. The length of the CDR3 is 15 residues. CDR3: CASSQEGDPSQPQHF. The CDR3 nucleotides are TGCGCCAGCAGCCAAGAAGGGGACCCCAGTCAGCCCCAGCATTTT.

This clone was picked up a small number of times. This chain uses TRBV7-9 with TRBJ1-6, with 10 bases matching TRBD1. This CDR3 has 14 residues. With V trimmed by 4 bases and J by 10 bases, 4 bases remained unmatched. Per the germline V gene, CDR1 is SEHNR and CDR2 is FQNEAQ (reference sequence). CDR3 coding DNA: TGTGCCAGCAGCTCGGGACAGGGGAAGTCACCCCTCCACTTT. Protein product: CASSSGQGKSPLHF.

This chain links TRBV2 with TRBJ1-2; D is unclear. V was shortened by 9 bases and J by 4 bases, with 9 bases between the two germline ends. Germline CDR1 SNHLY, CDR2 FYNNEI. CDR3 length: 11 amino acids. In DNA form, the CDR3 reads TGTGCCAGTTCCCCCACCTATGGCTACACCTTC. Translating it yields CASSPTYGYTF.

The V and J genes are TRBV19 and TRBJ1-2; TRBD1 might be the D (5 bases). This CDR3 is 13 amino acids long. Trimming stripped 3 bases from V and 8 bases from J, with 13 bases between. Germline V gene data show CDR1 as LNHDA and CDR2 as SQIVND (reference sequence). For the CDR3, the DNA is TGTGCCAGTAGTATCGCCAGGGTTGACGGCTACACCTTC. Translation gives CASSIARVDGYTF.